This is a list of T cell receptor beta chains from one sample in a study of identical twins. TCRdb used MiXCR to reprocess the 5' RACE reads, holding one entry per CDR3 protein. The sample lists 450,000 to 600,000 distinct CDR3 sequences; 20% to 25% were seen once. This sample also appeared in a second study, on yellow fever vaccine responses in identical twins.

The sequenced sample consisted of CD4+ T cells sorted from blood. Source of these receptors: a woman aged 18-35 years in good health. Both conserved end residues are part of each CDR3. The D gene is left open where the match is weak. Part of the rows lack a size; the others show once, few, many or a class for expanded clones.

j_call d_call v_call clone_size cdr3_nt cdr3_aa
TRBJ2-2 . TRBV5-6 . TGTGCCAGCAGCTTGGTCGAGTATAACACCGGGGAGCTGTTTTTT CASSLVEYNTGELFF
TRBJ2-2 . TRBV2 . TGTGCCAGCAATCGTTTCCAAAGCGGGGAGCTGTTTTTT CASNRFQSGELFF
TRBJ2-1 TRBD2 TRBV7-7 few TGTGCCAGCAGCCCCCGTAGCGGGGGGAGCTCCTACAATGAGCAGTTCTTC CASSPRSGGSSYNEQFF
TRBJ2-7 TRBD1 TRBV10-3 . TGTGCCATCAGTGCGCCGGACAGGAGCTCCTACGAGCAGTACTTC CAISAPDRSSYEQYF
TRBJ2-1 . TRBV12-3/TRBV12-4 once TGTGCCAGCAGTTTAGTGGAATGGACCACCGGGAATGAGCAGTTCTTC CASSLVEWTTGNEQFF
TRBJ2-2 . TRBV6-2/TRBV6-3 once TGTGCCAGCAGTCCCACCGGAGGCGGGGAGCTGTTTTTT CASSPTGGGELFF
TRBJ1-4 TRBD1 TRBV10-3 few TGTGCCATCAGTGAGTCGGACAGGCGGAATGAAAAACTGTTTTTT CAISESDRRNEKLFF
TRBJ1-1 . TRBV29-1 few TGCAGCGTTGAAGAGGGGTGGCTGAACACTGAAGCTTTCTTT CSVEEGWLNTEAFF
TRBJ2-3 . TRBV7-9 few TGTGCCAGCAGCTTAGAAGGGGTCTACTTCACAGATACGCAGTATTTT CASSLEGVYFTDTQYF
TRBJ1-1 . TRBV12-3/TRBV12-4 few TGTGCCAGCACGTCGCCGGAACACACTGAAGCTTTCTTT CASTSPEHTEAFF
TRBJ2-1 . TRBV14 . TGTGCCAGCAGCGGGGGAAAGAGCTCCTACAATGAGCAGTTCTTC CASSGGKSSYNEQFF
TRBJ2-5 . TRBV28 . TGTGCCAGCACCCGGGGGCGGGAGACCCAGTACTTC CASTRGRETQYF
TRBJ2-1 . TRBV27 . TGTGCCAGCAGTTTAAGATGGGGAGAAACCGGCAACAATGAGCAGTTCTTC CASSLRWGETGNNEQFF
TRBJ2-2 . TRBV2 few TGTGCCAGTCCCCCTCCTGGGGTCACCGGGGAGCTGTTTTTT CASPPPGVTGELFF
TRBJ1-4 . TRBV5-1 few TGCGCCAGCAGCTTGGGACTCTGGAGAGGCAGCAATGAAAAACTGTTTTTT CASSLGLWRGSNEKLFF
TRBJ2-1 . TRBV19 few TGTGCCAGTAGTATAGGGAGCGGTGGCCCCTACAATGAGCAGTTCTTC CASSIGSGGPYNEQFF
TRBJ2-1 TRBD2 TRBV24-1 . TGTGCCACCAGTGATGTTTTTAGCGGGAGAGATGAGCAGTTCTTC CATSDVFSGRDEQFF
TRBJ2-1 TRBD2 TRBV12-3/TRBV12-4 few TGTGCCAGCAAAACCCTAGCGGGCACAGGGAATGAGCAGTTCTTC CASKTLAGTGNEQFF
TRBJ1-1 TRBD1 TRBV5-5 few TGTGCCAGCAGCCCGGACAGGGGGCAAAGGAACACTGAAGCTTTCTTT CASSPDRGQRNTEAFF
TRBJ1-5 . TRBV12-3/TRBV12-4 . TGTGCCAGCAGCCAACAGCGCAATCAGCCCCAGCATTTT CASSQQRNQPQHF
TRBJ2-3 TRBD2 TRBV7-8 few TGTGCCAGCAGCTTAGGGAGTGGGTGGCTAGCGGGAGTGTCAAGGGATTTT CASSLGSGWLAGVSRDF
TRBJ2-7 . TRBV12-3/TRBV12-4 many TGTGCCAGCAGTTTCGGAGGGGGACTGAGGATGGAGCAGTACTTC CASSFGGGLRMEQYF
TRBJ2-1 . TRBV29-1 . TGCAGCGGCCGACAGGATAATGAGCAGTTCTTC CSGRQDNEQFF
TRBJ2-1 TRBD2 TRBV7-9 few TGTGCCAGCAGCTTAGCTAGCGGGAGAACGGATGAGCAGTTCTTC CASSLASGRTDEQFF
TRBJ2-4 TRBD2 TRBV12-3/TRBV12-4 few TGTGCCAGCAGCCGTACCTCGGGACTAGCAGTAAACATTCAGTACTTC CASSRTSGLAVNIQYF
TRBJ1-4 TRBD1 TRBV5-1 few TGCGCCAGCAGCTCTAAACAGGGGGCAACTAATGAAAAACTGTTTTTT CASSSKQGATNEKLFF
TRBJ2-7 TRBD1 TRBV6-5 . TGTGCCAGCAGTTACACTTCCGGACAGGGCTTCTTCTACGAGCAGTACTTC CASSYTSGQGFFYEQYF
TRBJ2-7 TRBD2 TRBV5-1 few TGCGCCAGCAGCACCGGGACTATAGATGAGCAGTACTTC CASSTGTIDEQYF
TRBJ2-5 . TRBV11-2 many TGTGCCAGCAGCGGACCTTGGGAGACCCAGTACTTC CASSGPWETQYF
TRBJ2-1 . TRBV7-2 . TGTGCCAGCAGCTTAGCGGGGACGGCCTACAATGAGCAGTTCTTC CASSLAGTAYNEQFF
TRBJ2-5 . TRBV3-1 . TGTGCCAGCAGCCTCGGATTAGGGACTTCCCAAGAGACCCAGTACTTC CASSLGLGTSQETQYF
TRBJ2-7 TRBD2 TRBV19 . TGTGCCAGCCGACTAGCGGGGACGTACGAGCAGTACTTC CASRLAGTYEQYF
TRBJ2-7 TRBD2 TRBV5-1 . TGCGCCAGCAGCCTAACTAGCGGGTACGAGCAGTACTTC CASSLTSGYEQYF
TRBJ2-3 . TRBV18 . TGTGCCAGCTCACCCTTTGACCCGACGCTCACAGATACGCAGTATTTT CASSPFDPTLTDTQYF
TRBJ2-2 . TRBV15 . TGTGCCACCAGCAGAGACCGGAACACCGGGGAGCTGTTTTTT CATSRDRNTGELFF
TRBJ2-3 TRBD2 TRBV7-7 . TGTGCCAGCAGCTCCAACACCCCGGGACTAGCGGGGGGGAGGACAGATACGCAGTATTTT CASSSNTPGLAGGRTDTQYF
TRBJ2-1 . TRBV12-3/TRBV12-4 . TGTGCCAGCAGTTTAGTCGGCAGGAGCTACAATGAGCAGTTCTTC CASSLVGRSYNEQFF
TRBJ1-6 TRBD1 TRBV10-3 . TGTGCCATAGCACAGGGGAGATCACCCCTCCACTTT CAIAQGRSPLHF
TRBJ2-5 . TRBV11-2 few TGTGCCAGCAGGTTCCGGACAGCCCAAGAGACCCAGTACTTC CASRFRTAQETQYF
TRBJ1-6 . TRBV5-6 few TGTGCCAGCAGCCCGGAACGGGTTAGATCACCCCTCCACTTT CASSPERVRSPLHF
TRBJ2-1 TRBD2 TRBV11-2 . TGTGCCAGCAGCTTAGGGGGGACTAGCGGAAAAACCTACAATGAGCAGTTCTTC CASSLGGTSGKTYNEQFF